The rows below give T cell receptor beta chains drawn from one sample of a study of cytomegalovirus exposure and HLA in healthy donors. Assay: immunoSEQ multiplex PCR; the TCRdb copy retains only in-frame clones and omits some. Among some 130,000 clones listed, roughly 70% were seen once. Sequenced sample: PBMCs. These receptors all stem from a human donor in good health. Both conserved end residues are part of each CDR3. A D gene is named only where the DNA matches it firmly. The size field is filled for only some rows; it gives once, few, many or a size class.

v_gene: TRBV7-9; abundance: .; d_gene: .; len: 14; j_gene: TRBJ2-7; CDR3aa: CASSLSTVSYEQYF; CDR3nt: TGTGCCAGCAGCTTATCAACGGTCTCCTACGAGCAGTACTTC
v_gene: TRBV7-8; abundance: few; d_gene: TRBD1; len: 15; j_gene: TRBJ1-1; CDR3aa: CASSSGGQGSTEAFF; CDR3nt: TGTGCCAGCAGCTCCGGGGGACAGGGAAGTACTGAAGCTTTCTTT
v_gene: TRBV9; abundance: few; d_gene: TRBD1; len: 14; j_gene: TRBJ1-2; CDR3aa: CASSVSDRGGGYTF; CDR3nt: TGTGCCAGCAGCGTCAGCGACAGGGGAGGTGGCTACACCTTC
v_gene: TRBV5-4; abundance: few; d_gene: .; len: 15; j_gene: TRBJ2-7; CDR3aa: CASAQGRPPSYEQYF; CDR3nt: TGTGCCAGCGCCCAGGGGCGGCCCCCTTCTTACGAGCAGTACTTC
v_gene: TRBV9; abundance: few; d_gene: TRBD1; len: 15; j_gene: TRBJ2-7; CDR3aa: CASSSMGQGFSEQYF; CDR3nt: TGTGCCAGCAGTTCAATGGGACAGGGGTTTTCCGAGCAGTACTTC
v_gene: TRBV6-6; abundance: .; d_gene: .; len: 11; j_gene: TRBJ2-7; CDR3aa: CASSARGEQYF; CDR3nt: TGTGCCAGCAGTGCGCGCGGGGAGCAGTACTTC
v_gene: TRBV5-6; abundance: .; d_gene: TRBD2; len: 15; j_gene: TRBJ2-1; CDR3aa: CASSLGLAGFNEQFF; CDR3nt: TGTGCCAGCAGCTTGGGACTAGCGGGATTCAATGAGCAGTTCTTC
v_gene: TRBV12-5; abundance: .; d_gene: .; len: 15; j_gene: TRBJ2-3; CDR3aa: CASGLGQVSTDTQYF; CDR3nt: TGTGCTAGTGGTTTGGGACAGGTGTCGACAGATACGCAGTATTTT
v_gene: TRBV6-5; abundance: .; d_gene: .; len: 13; j_gene: TRBJ1-5; CDR3aa: CASSRSENQPQHF; CDR3nt: TGTGCCAGCAGTAGAAGCGAAAATCAGCCCCAGCATTTT
v_gene: TRBV23-1; abundance: .; d_gene: .; len: 16; j_gene: TRBJ2-7; CDR3aa: CASSPKRPSAVHEQYF; CDR3nt: TGCGCCAGCAGTCCTAAGAGGCCTAGCGCGGTCCACGAGCAGTACTTC
v_gene: TRBV28; abundance: .; d_gene: .; len: 12; j_gene: TRBJ1-5; CDR3aa: CASSFLNQPQHF; CDR3nt: TGTGCCAGCAGTTTTCTGAATCAGCCCCAGCATTTT
v_gene: TRBV11-3; abundance: few; d_gene: TRBD2; len: 18; j_gene: TRBJ2-7; CDR3aa: CASSLAGLAGAYSSEQYF; CDR3nt: TGTGCCAGCAGCTTGGCGGGACTAGCGGGAGCGTACTCGAGCGAGCAGTACTTC
v_gene: TRBV11-3; abundance: .; d_gene: .; len: 15; j_gene: TRBJ2-1; CDR3aa: CASRGGARSYNEQFF; CDR3nt: TGTGCCAGCAGGGGGGGGGCCCGCTCCTACAATGAGCAGTTCTTC
v_gene: TRBV7-9; abundance: .; d_gene: TRBD2; len: 16; j_gene: TRBJ2-7; CDR3aa: CASQQNLGREGYEQYF; CDR3nt: TGTGCCAGCCAGCAGAACCTTGGGCGGGAGGGCTACGAGCAGTACTTC
v_gene: TRBV28; abundance: .; d_gene: .; len: 16; j_gene: TRBJ1-2; CDR3aa: CASSLSLKGDKAGYTF; CDR3nt: TGTGCCAGCAGTTTATCTCTCAAGGGGGACAAAGCTGGCTACACCTTC
v_gene: TRBV6-5; abundance: .; d_gene: TRBD1; len: 14; j_gene: TRBJ1-6; CDR3aa: CASRPDRGGSPLHF; CDR3nt: TGTGCCAGCAGACCGGACAGGGGAGGTTCACCCCTCCACTTT
v_gene: TRBV9; abundance: .; d_gene: .; len: 15; j_gene: TRBJ1-2; CDR3aa: CASSLLREANYGYTF; CDR3nt: TGTGCCAGCAGTTTGCTCAGGGAGGCTAACTATGGCTACACCTTC
v_gene: TRBV29-1; abundance: .; d_gene: .; len: 11; j_gene: TRBJ1-2; CDR3aa: CSADIVYGYTF; CDR3nt: TGCAGCGCCGACATAGTCTATGGCTACACCTTC
v_gene: TRBV11-2; abundance: .; d_gene: TRBD1; len: 16; j_gene: TRBJ2-7; CDR3aa: CASSPRTGQNTYEQYF; CDR3nt: TGTGCCAGCAGCCCGCGGACAGGCCAGAACACCTACGAGCAGTACTTC
v_gene: TRBV9; abundance: .; d_gene: TRBD2; len: 17; j_gene: TRBJ2-2; CDR3aa: CASSVGSTSGGTGELFF; CDR3nt: TGTGCCAGCAGCGTAGGAAGCACTAGCGGGGGCACCGGGGAGCTGTTTTTT
v_gene: TRBV7-9; abundance: .; d_gene: .; len: 15; j_gene: TRBJ1-2; CDR3aa: CASSLGAADSYGYTF; CDR3nt: TGTGCCAGCAGCTTAGGGGCAGCGGACTCCTATGGCTACACCTTC
v_gene: TRBV5-1; abundance: .; d_gene: TRBD1; len: 14; j_gene: TRBJ1-1; CDR3aa: CASSLYRGNTEAFF; CDR3nt: TGCGCCAGCAGCTTATACAGGGGGAACACTGAAGCTTTCTTT
v_gene: TRBV4-1; abundance: .; d_gene: .; len: 15; j_gene: TRBJ2-7; CDR3aa: CASSQGKLTGYEQYF; CDR3nt: TGCGCCAGCAGCCAAGGGAAGCTCACAGGCTACGAGCAGTACTTC
v_gene: TRBV6-5; abundance: once; d_gene: .; len: 16; j_gene: TRBJ2-7; CDR3aa: CASSYRGGVITSEQYF; CDR3nt: TGTGCCAGCAGTTATCGGGGAGGAGTGATTACCAGCGAGCAGTACTTC
v_gene: TRBV4-1; abundance: few; d_gene: .; len: 15; j_gene: TRBJ1-1; CDR3aa: CASSQVGGGGTEAFF; CDR3nt: TGCGCCAGCAGCCAAGTGGGAGGGGGAGGGACTGAAGCTTTCTTT
v_gene: TRBV6-4; abundance: few; d_gene: .; len: 13; j_gene: TRBJ1-1; CDR3aa: CASSPRPHTEAFF; CDR3nt: TGTGCCAGCAGTCCTAGGCCACACACTGAAGCTTTCTTT
v_gene: TRBV27; abundance: few; d_gene: .; len: 12; j_gene: TRBJ2-7; CDR3aa: CASSPTSNEQYF; CDR3nt: TGTGCCAGCAGTCCCACTTCAAACGAGCAGTACTTC
v_gene: TRBV7-9; abundance: few; d_gene: TRBD1; len: 15; j_gene: TRBJ1-3; CDR3aa: CASSSTGGEGNTIYF; CDR3nt: TGTGCCAGCAGCTCGACAGGGGGCGAAGGAAACACCATATATTTT
v_gene: TRBV19; abundance: few; d_gene: .; len: 15; j_gene: TRBJ2-7; CDR3aa: CASSVSTPPTYEQYF; CDR3nt: TGTGCCAGTAGCGTTTCGACACCTCCTACCTACGAGCAGTACTTC
v_gene: TRBV6-5; abundance: .; d_gene: .; len: 14; j_gene: TRBJ2-7; CDR3aa: CASTGLGGATEQYF; CDR3nt: TGTGCCAGCACCGGCTTAGGGGGGGCTACCGAGCAGTACTTC
v_gene: TRBV6-5; abundance: few; d_gene: .; len: 15; j_gene: TRBJ1-3; CDR3aa: CASSYSGNSGNTIYF; CDR3nt: TGTGCCAGCAGTTACTCCGGTAACTCTGGAAACACCATATATTTT
v_gene: TRBV7-9; abundance: .; d_gene: .; len: 16; j_gene: TRBJ2-5; CDR3aa: CASSSGSSPPQETQYF; CDR3nt: TGTGCCAGCAGTTCGGGTTCTAGCCCTCCCCAAGAGACCCAGTACTTC
v_gene: TRBV28; abundance: .; d_gene: TRBD2; len: 19; j_gene: TRBJ2-2; CDR3aa: CASTTPGLAGGFGTGELFF; CDR3nt: TGTGCCAGCACCACTCCGGGACTAGCGGGAGGGTTCGGCACCGGGGAGCTGTTTTTT
v_gene: TRBV19; abundance: .; d_gene: .; len: 14; j_gene: TRBJ1-5; CDR3aa: CASSIVRGIQPQHF; CDR3nt: TGTGCCAGTAGTATAGTAAGGGGGATTCAGCCCCAGCATTTT
v_gene: TRBV7-2; abundance: few; d_gene: .; len: 14; j_gene: TRBJ1-5; CDR3aa: CASSPWGGNQPQHF; CDR3nt: TGTGCCAGCAGTCCCTGGGGGGGGAACCAGCCCCAGCATTTT
v_gene: TRBV7-2; abundance: .; d_gene: TRBD2; len: 14; j_gene: TRBJ2-1; CDR3aa: CASRSGLSYNEQFF; CDR3nt: TGTGCCAGCCGTAGCGGGCTATCCTACAATGAGCAGTTCTTC